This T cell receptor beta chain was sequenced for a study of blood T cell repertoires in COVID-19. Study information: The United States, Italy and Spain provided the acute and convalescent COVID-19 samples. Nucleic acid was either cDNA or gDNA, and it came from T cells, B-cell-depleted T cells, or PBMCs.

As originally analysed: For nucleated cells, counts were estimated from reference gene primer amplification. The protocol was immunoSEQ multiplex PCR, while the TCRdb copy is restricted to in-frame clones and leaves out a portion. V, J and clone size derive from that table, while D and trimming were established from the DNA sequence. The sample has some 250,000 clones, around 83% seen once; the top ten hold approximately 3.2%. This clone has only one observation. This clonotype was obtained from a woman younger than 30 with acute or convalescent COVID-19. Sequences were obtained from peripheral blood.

The CDR3 sequence is CASSQESGTGDYGYTF. Here the CDR3 DNA reads TGCGCCAGCAGCCAAGAGTCCGGGACGGGGGACTATGGCTACACCTTC. This chain connects TRBV5-1 to TRBJ1-2, with D possibly TRBD1 on 5 matching bases. CDR3 size: 16 residues. Looked up from germline, CDR1 is SGHRS and CDR2 is YFSETQ. The V and J ends lost 4 bases and 3 bases respectively, with 19 bases between them.